Listed below are T cell receptor beta chains from one sample, sequenced in a study of control samples from healthy donors and cancer patients. TCRdb keeps only in-frame clones here, not all; method: immunoSEQ multiplex PCR. The sample carries about 35,000 clones, roughly 92% recorded once. The sample comprised PBMCs. These receptor sequences come from a man aged 40-49 years with colorectal cancer. Both conserved end residues are trimmed from each CDR3. The order of the fields is V gene, CDR3 protein.

v_gene: TRBV5-6; CDR3aa: ASGEGRSSYNEQF
v_gene: TRBV29-1; CDR3aa: SVAVGHNSPLH
v_gene: TRBV7-3; CDR3aa: ASSKKVLAETSTDTQY
v_gene: TRBV5-1; CDR3aa: ASSLWWGAPYEQY
v_gene: TRBV7-8; CDR3aa: ASSLAPRGGQETQY
v_gene: TRBV5-1; CDR3aa: ASSLGGEGAYEQY
v_gene: TRBV5-8; CDR3aa: ASSSRFRVPNTEAF
v_gene: TRBV9; CDR3aa: ASSGGTNTEAF
v_gene: TRBV5-1; CDR3aa: ASSLVEKSYEQY
v_gene: TRBV20-1; CDR3aa: SASHSESKRGYT
v_gene: TRBV2; CDR3aa: ASRYGSGGTEAF
v_gene: TRBV19; CDR3aa: ASSLQGGSQH
v_gene: TRBV11-2; CDR3aa: ASSTGHLRTKNIQY
v_gene: TRBV3-1/TRBV3-2; CDR3aa: ASRRTVQETQY
v_gene: TRBV5-8; CDR3aa: ASSLRGSGNTIY
v_gene: TRBV5-6; CDR3aa: ASSSHGQGGTGLRKLF
v_gene: TRBV19; CDR3aa: ASSIRSSGPKNTIY
v_gene: TRBV3-1/TRBV3-2; CDR3aa: ASSPTSGVTGELF
v_gene: TRBV3-1/TRBV3-2; CDR3aa: ASSQRGGYT
v_gene: TRBV7-2; CDR3aa: ASKRTGVNEQF
v_gene: TRBV11-2; CDR3aa: ASSLDQGLGQY
v_gene: TRBV5-6; CDR3aa: ASSIGPGTYEQY
v_gene: TRBV7-3; CDR3aa: ASSPQRGGSYNEQF
v_gene: TRBV5-6; CDR3aa: ASSPVAVAGPAYEQY
v_gene: TRBV6-5; CDR3aa: ASSDSPEQPQH
v_gene: TRBV3-1/TRBV3-2; CDR3aa: ASSRLGQLNTGELF
v_gene: TRBV27; CDR3aa: ASSLRAQGWAPLH
v_gene: TRBV5-4; CDR3aa: ASSSRQGRNTEAF
v_gene: TRBV7-2; CDR3aa: ASSSPPSTEAF
v_gene: TRBV27; CDR3aa: ASSPGQGDYEQY
v_gene: TRBV28; CDR3aa: ASSPGLVSNYGYT
v_gene: TRBV18; CDR3aa: ASSQSQGRETQY
v_gene: TRBV9; CDR3aa: ASDKGALTDTQY